The clone carrying this TCR beta chain was observed a handful of times. TCRdb re-called the 5' RACE reads through MiXCR, storing one row per CDR3 protein. The table includes around 310,000 distinct CDR3 sequences, roughly an eighth detected once. V was pared by 5 bases and J by 7 bases, with 10 bases of the junction left unmatched. Germline assignment: CDR1 SGHTA and CDR2 FQGNSA. CDR3 length: 15 amino acids. The record originates from a study of T-cell memory formation after mild COVID-19. Sequencing was done on a sample of PBMCs or a T cell subset sorted from them (not recorded which). The clonotype was recovered from a man aged 18 to 29 who had mild COVID-19 (a few samples of this study predate the infection). Cell type and time point are not known. The chain employs TRBV7-2 and TRBJ1-4; TRBD1 matches 7 bases. CDR3 residues: CASSRNRGVAEKLFF. Here the CDR3 DNA reads TGTGCCAGCAGCCGTAACAGGGGAGTAGCTGAAAAACTGTTTTTT.